Presented here are 19 T cell receptor beta chains from one specimen sequenced in a study of a mutant IDH1 vaccine in newly diagnosed glioma. Clones were read by immunoSEQ multiplex PCR, and TCRdb kept only the in-frame ones, dropping some. The sample has approximately 79,000 clones; about 85% are singletons. Their antigen targets remain unknown. Regarding time point: week 23, last vaccination. A 20-mer mutant IDH1 peptide at 300 ug was injected subcutaneously with topical imiquimod. The sequences come from PBMCs, collected from a glioma patient whose treatment included an IDH1 peptide vaccine. The receptors were sampled from a woman aged 50 to 60 with glioma.

The chain links TRBV11-2 to TRBJ1-1; TRBD1 aligns across 7 bases. The CDR3 runs 14 residues. J lost 4 bases, V lost 5 bases, and 7 bases had no gene match. Germline-derived CDR1 and CDR2 are SGHAT and FQNNGV. The CDR3 DNA follows: TGTGCCAGCAGCGCGGGACAGTCGGGCACTGAAGCTTTCTTT. Encoded protein: CASSAGQSGTEAFF.

This sequence joins TRBV4-1 and TRBJ2-2, with unresolved D. Germline V gene sequence: CDR1 MGHRA, CDR2 YSYEKL. Between the trimmed V and J ends, which lost 4 bases and 4 bases, there was a span of 7 bases. The length of the CDR3 is 13 residues. CDR3 sequence (DNA): TGCGCCAGCAGCCTCCACTTCACCGGGGAGCTGTTTTTT. Encoded protein: CASSLHFTGELFF.

The chain uses TRBV19 and TRBJ2-5, with D perhaps given as TRBD1 or TRBD2 (5 bases each). The CDR3 has 15 residues. The V end lost 5 bases, the J end lost 5 bases, and 18 bases lay between the germline ends. The V gene's germline CDR1 is LNHDA and CDR2 SQIVND (reference sequence). The CDR3 DNA reads as TGTGCCAGTAGTCCGCCGGGACCGGTGGGGGAGACCCAGTACTTC. This sequence encodes CASSPPGPVGETQYF.

The table lists this clone with a count of one. The chain links TRBV6-1 to TRBJ2-7; D unclear. V was trimmed by 2 bases and J by 5 bases, leaving 13 bases between them. This CDR3 spans 14 amino acids. Germline V gene lookup returns CDR1 MNHNS and CDR2 SASEGT. CDR3 sequence: CASSESEGLNEQYF. As DNA, the CDR3 is TGTGCCAGCAGTGAATCCGAAGGTTTAAACGAGCAGTACTTC.

The rearrangement links TRBV28 to TRBJ2-1, with D tentatively TRBD2 (6 bases). Germline lookup yields CDR1 MDHEN and CDR2 SYDVKM. V was clipped by 3 bases and J by 8 bases, with 8 bases between them. The CDR3 loop spans 12 amino acids. The CDR3 loop reads CASSFGEDEQFF. CDR3 coding DNA: TGTGCCAGCAGTTTCGGGGAGGATGAGCAGTTCTTC. The variable domain in full, completed from reference TRBV28 and TRBJ2-1, reads DVKVTQSSRYLVKRTGEKVFLECVQDMDHENMFWYRQDPGLGLRLIYFSYDVKMKEKGDIPEGYSVSREKKERFSLILESASTNQTSMYLCASSFGEDEQFFGPGTRLTVL.

CDR3 loop: CASSTDRVIDTQYF. The CDR3, as DNA: TGTGCCAGCAGCACGGACAGGGTTATAGATACGCAGTATTTT. The gene calls are TRBV11-2 and TRBJ2-3; 8 bases fit TRBD1. CDR1 and CDR2 (germline): SGHAT, FQNNGV. Unmatched junction bases numbered 6, after V lost 5 bases and J lost 5 bases. This CDR3 has 14 amino acids.

The chain couples TRBV2 to TRBJ2-7; possibly TRBD2 for D (5 bases). The V end lost 6 bases, the J end lost 6 bases, and 18 bases lay between the germline ends. The CDR3 sequence is 14 residues long. Germline V gene lookup returns CDR1 SNHLY and CDR2 FYNNEI. Written as DNA, the CDR3 is TGTGCCAGCAGCAGTCCCGGGGTCGTGAGCGAGCAGTACTTC. As protein: CASSSPGVVSEQYF.

This chain connects TRBV7-3 to TRBJ2-2, with D possibly being TRBD1 (6 bases). Germline-derived CDR1 and CDR2 are SGHTA and FQGTGA. V lost 2 bases and J 7 bases, leaving 11 bases between the germline ends. CDR3 length: 14 amino acids. The CDR3 region has the DNA TGTGCCAGCAGCTTACCAGGGGCGGGCGGGGAGCTGTTTTTT. It codes for CASSLPGAGGELFF.

V usage is TRBV28 and J usage is TRBJ1-1; 9 bases line up with TRBD1. Germline CDR1 reads MDHEN; CDR2 reads SYDVKM. The CDR3 length is 14 residues. Losses at the gene ends were 6 bases for V and 5 bases for J; bases not matched to a gene: 7. In DNA, the CDR3 is TGTGCCAGCAGCCCCGGGACAGGGAGGACTGAAGCTTTCTTT. Amino acid sequence: CASSPGTGRTEAFF.

The V call is TRBV19, the J call TRBJ1-1; possibly TRBD1 for D (5 bases). The V gene lost 2 bases and the J gene lost 4 bases, with 11 bases spanning the gap. This CDR3 is built from 14 residues. The germline gives CDR1 LNHDA, CDR2 SQIVND (reference sequence). The CDR3 sequence is CASSIRGHGTEAFF. The DNA for the CDR3 is TGTGCCAGTAGTATAAGGGGCCACGGCACTGAAGCTTTCTTT. The variable domain in full, completed from reference TRBV19 and TRBJ1-1, reads DGGITQSPKYLFRKEGQNVTLSCEQNLNHDAMYWYRQDPGQGLRLIYYSQIVNDFQKGDIAEGYSVSREKKESFPLTVTSAQKNPTAFYLCASSIRGHGTEAFFGQGTRLTVV.

The CDR3 region has the DNA TGTGCCAGCCGCAGGGGGGTTGAAGCTTTCTTT. It encodes CASRRGVEAFF. V and J are TRBV7-8 and TRBJ1-1; 7 bases are shared with TRBD1. Germline loops: CDR1 SGHVS, CDR2 FQNEAQ. The CDR3 loop spans 11 amino acids. V was pared by 8 bases and J by 7 bases, with 4 bases of the junction left unmatched.

This chain joins TRBV19 and TRBJ2-2; D possibly uses TRBD1 or TRBD2 (5 bases each). CDR1 is LNHDA, CDR2 SQIVND, per germline (reference sequence). Trimming took 5 bases from V and 5 from J, leaving 9 bases between them. This CDR3 is 13 amino acids long. CDR3 DNA sequence: TGTGCCAGTAGTCCAGGGAGTACCGGGGAGCTGTTTTTT. Translation gives CASSPGSTGELFF.

The chain recombines TRBV10-3 with TRBJ2-7; 8 positions match TRBD2. CDR1 is ENHRY, CDR2 SYGVKD, per germline. The CDR3 spans 14 residues. V trimming: 6 bases; J trimming: 5 bases; junction bases outside the gene matches: 9. The CDR3 DNA sequence: TGTGCCATCAGGGGGGTAGGAGCGGGAGACGAGCAGTACTTC. It translates to CAIRGVGAGDEQYF.

This clone was detected a few times. This chain uses TRBV19 with TRBJ2-7; D is uncertain. V lost 3 bases and J lost 5, with 17 bases in between. CDR1 and CDR2 (germline): LNHDA, SQIVND (reference sequence). CDR3 length equals 15 residues. The CDR3 region is CASSIGAAVQNEQYF. CDR3 DNA: TGTGCCAGTAGTATTGGTGCAGCCGTCCAGAACGAGCAGTACTTC.

The chain has TRBV5-1 and TRBJ2-7; 8 nucleotides agree with TRBD1. Trimming cost V 4 bases and J 1 base; bases outside gene matches: 4. Germline V gene lookup returns CDR1 SGHRS and CDR2 YFSETQ. The CDR3 contains 14 residues. CDR3 in amino acids: CASSPRQGSYEQYF. The CDR3 DNA reads as TGCGCCAGCAGCCCCCGACAGGGGTCCTACGAGCAGTACTTC.

In this sample, this clone turned up once. This chain connects TRBV29-1 to TRBJ2-6; maybe TRBD2 (5 bases). CDR1 and CDR2 from the germline V gene are SQVTM and ANQGSEA. The CDR3 spans 15 residues. Trimming took 3 bases from V and 4 from J, leaving 13 bases between them. The CDR3 sequence is CSVEPGIAGANVLTF. The CDR3 DNA sequence: TGCAGCGTTGAGCCGGGGATAGCGGGGGCCAACGTCCTGACTTTC.

There are a few counts of this clone. J is TRBJ2-7 and V is TRBV6-1; TRBD1 is a possible D gene (6 bases). V lost 7 bases, J lost 1 base, and 8 bases lay in between. CDR3 size: 12 residues. Germline V lookup: CDR1 MNHNS, CDR2 SASEGT. CDR3 sequence (DNA): TGTGCCAGCAAAGGACAGTCCTACGAGCAGTACTTC. It is translated as CASKGQSYEQYF.

This clone was seen a single time. The chain carries TRBV11-1 and TRBJ2-7, with a possible D match to TRBD2 (6 bases). CDR3 size: 14 residues. V lost 3 bases and J 3 bases, leaving 12 bases between the germline ends. Germline CDR1 reads SGHAT; CDR2 reads FQDESV (reference sequence). The CDR3 region is CASSFGDSNYEQYF. The CDR3 region has the DNA TGTGCCAGCAGCTTCGGGGACTCAAACTACGAGCAGTACTTC.

The chain combines TRBV9 with TRBJ1-4, with D possibly matching TRBD1 (5 bases). V lost 0 bases, J lost 7 bases, and 13 bases lay in between. In germline, CDR1 is SGDLS, CDR2 YYNGEE. There are 15 residues in the CDR3. CDR3 sequence reads: CASSVGEGIAEKLFF. The CDR3 DNA is TGTGCCAGCAGCGTAGGTGAGGGGATAGCTGAAAAACTGTTTTTT.